Sequencing of this TCR beta chain was carried out in a study of T cell changes during pregnancy in multiple sclerosis. Some clones are missing from TCRdb's copy, which holds only in-frame ones; the method was immunoSEQ multiplex PCR. The table shows roughly 60,000 clones, with 90% occurring only once. This clonotype originated in a female donor with multiple sclerosis, enrolled in a pregnancy study. Sequenced material: CD4+ T cells from peripheral blood mononuclear cells, taken in the first trimester of pregnancy.

The CDR3 here is CASSYRTTNTQYF. Written as DNA, the CDR3 is TGTGCCAGCAGTTACCGGACTACCAATACGCAGTATTTT. The chain couples TRBV6-5 to TRBJ2-3; tentatively, D is TRBD2 (6 bases). Between the trimmed V and J ends, which lost 2 bases and 7 bases, there was a span of 10 bases. Germline CDR1 is MNHEY and CDR2 is SVGAGI. This CDR3 comprises 13 residues.